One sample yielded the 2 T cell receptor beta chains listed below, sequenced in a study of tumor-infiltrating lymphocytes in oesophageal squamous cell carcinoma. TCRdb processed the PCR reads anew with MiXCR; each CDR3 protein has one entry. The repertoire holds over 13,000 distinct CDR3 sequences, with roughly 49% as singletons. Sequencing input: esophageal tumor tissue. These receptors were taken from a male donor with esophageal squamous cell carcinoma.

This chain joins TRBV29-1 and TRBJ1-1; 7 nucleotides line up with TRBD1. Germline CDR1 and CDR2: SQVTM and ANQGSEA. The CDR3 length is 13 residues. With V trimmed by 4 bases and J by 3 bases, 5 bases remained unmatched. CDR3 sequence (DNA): TGCAGCGTTGCGCAGGGGGTGCACACTGAAGCTTTCTTT. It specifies CSVAQGVHTEAFF. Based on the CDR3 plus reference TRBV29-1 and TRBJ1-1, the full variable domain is SAVISQKPSRDICQRGTSLTIQCQVDSQVTMMFWYRQQPGQSLTLIATANQGSEATYESGFVIDKFPISRPNLTFSTLTVSNMSPEDSSIYLCSVAQGVHTEAFFGQGTRLTVV.

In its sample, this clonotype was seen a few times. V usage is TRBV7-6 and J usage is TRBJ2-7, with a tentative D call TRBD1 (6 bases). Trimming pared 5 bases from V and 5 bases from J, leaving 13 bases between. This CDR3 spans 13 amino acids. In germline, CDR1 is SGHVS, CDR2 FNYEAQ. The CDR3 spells CASSPTGLHEQYF. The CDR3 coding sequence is TGTGCCAGCAGCCCTACAGGGCTCCACGAGCAGTACTTC.